This is a list of T cell receptor beta chains from one sample in a study of vaccination and CD4 T cells after COVID-19. TCRdb independently ran MiXCR on the PCR reads; one entry per CDR3 protein. The sample consists of fewer than 20,000 distinct CDR3 sequences, under 60% of them appearing once. Their cognate antigens are unknown. Sequencing input: CD4+ T cells from blood, cultured in vitro. These receptor sequences come from a human donor who had recovered from COVID-19. The CDR3 runs from the conserved cysteine through the conserved F or W. D genes are given only for firm matches. The size entry is marked missing in some rows and otherwise reads once, few, many or a size class.

v_gene,abundance,j_gene,d_gene,CDR3nt,CDR3aa
TRBV20-1,once,TRBJ1-2,TRBD1,TGCAGTGCTAGAGCACAGGGGCCCCCGGACTATGGCTACACCTTC,CSARAQGPPDYGYTF
TRBV19,-,TRBJ1-3,-,TGTGCCAGTAGTATTGGGACACATTACTCTGGAAACACCATATATTTT,CASSIGTHYSGNTIYF
TRBV20-1,-,TRBJ1-5,-,TGCAGTGCTAGTTCAGGACAAATTAGCAATCAGCCCCAGCATTTT,CSASSGQISNQPQHF
TRBV2,-,TRBJ2-7,-,TGTGCCAGCGCGAGGGGGGAGGGATTCGAGCAGTACTTC,CASARGEGFEQYF
TRBV30,-,TRBJ1-1,-,TGTGCCTGGTGTCCCTCAGGGTCTCCGAACACTGAAGCTTTCTTT,CAWCPSGSPNTEAFF
TRBV19,-,TRBJ2-3,-,TGTGCCAGTAGTATAGCCCCCCAGAGCACAGATACGCAGTATTTT,CASSIAPQSTDTQYF
TRBV20-1,few,TRBJ2-1,-,TGCAGTGCTAGTAGAGGGGGTGAGCAGTTCTTC,CSASRGGEQFF
TRBV20-1,-,TRBJ2-1,TRBD2,TGCAGTGCTGAAACTAGCGGGGGAGTGCATGAGCAGTTCTTC,CSAETSGGVHEQFF
TRBV25-1,-,TRBJ1-2,TRBD1,TGTGCCAGCAGGATGGGGACAGGAGTCTATGGCTACACCTTC,CASRMGTGVYGYTF
TRBV6-1,-,TRBJ2-7,TRBD2,TGTGCCAGCAGTGAAGGCGCTAGCGGGAGGTACGAGCAGTACTTC,CASSEGASGRYEQYF
TRBV19,-,TRBJ1-2,-,TGTGCCAGTAGACCCCGGTCTTTGAACTATGGCTACACCTTC,CASRPRSLNYGYTF
TRBV25-1,-,TRBJ1-4,TRBD1,TGTGCCAGCAGTGCTGGGACAGGGCATAATGAAAAACTGTTTTTT,CASSAGTGHNEKLFF
TRBV9,-,TRBJ1-6,TRBD1,TGTGCCAGCAGCGTAGAAGTTAGGGGGCGCGACTCACCCCTCCACTTT,CASSVEVRGRDSPLHF
TRBV7-9,-,TRBJ1-2,-,TGTGCCAGCAGCTTACAGGACCCAGGGGGCTACACCTTC,CASSLQDPGGYTF
TRBV28,few,TRBJ1-6,-,TGTGCCAGCAGCCCTCTCGGGGCAGTTGAGTCACCCCTCCACTTT,CASSPLGAVESPLHF
TRBV20-1,-,TRBJ1-5,-,TGCAGTGCTAGAGATTGGGGGCAGGGTGGTCAGCCCCAGCATTTT,CSARDWGQGGQPQHF
TRBV18,few,TRBJ2-1,TRBD2,TGTGCCAGCTCCGGGGACGGAGCGGGGAATGAGCAGTTCTTC,CASSGDGAGNEQFF
TRBV5-4,-,TRBJ1-1,TRBD1,TGTGCCAGCAGCTTGGGCGGGACAGGGGTCCCGAACACTGAAGCTTTCTTT,CASSLGGTGVPNTEAFF
TRBV20-1,-,TRBJ2-3,TRBD2,TGCAGTGCTAGAGGTCCTACTAGCGACAGCACAGATACGCAGTATTTT,CSARGPTSDSTDTQYF
TRBV7-3,few,TRBJ2-2,-,TGTGCCAGCAGCCCGGGTAGCGGAAACACCGGGGAGCTGTTTTTT,CASSPGSGNTGELFF
TRBV3-1,-,TRBJ1-2,-,TGTGCCAGCAGCCAACCCGACCAGGACTATGGCTACACCTTC,CASSQPDQDYGYTF
TRBV15,-,TRBJ2-5,-,TGTGCCACCAGCAGAGATCGGGGAACCCAGTACTTC,CATSRDRGTQYF
TRBV7-9,-,TRBJ1-1,-,TGTGCCAGCAGCTACACGGGGATGAACACTGAAGCTTTCTTT,CASSYTGMNTEAFF
TRBV18,-,TRBJ1-3,TRBD1,TGTGCCAGCTCACCAGGGACAGCCTCTGGAAACACCATATATTTT,CASSPGTASGNTIYF
TRBV7-2,-,TRBJ1-5,-,TGTGCCAGCAGCTTAGCCCAAAGGGGTGGCAATCAGCCCCAGCATTTT,CASSLAQRGGNQPQHF
TRBV20-1,-,TRBJ2-1,TRBD2,TGCAGTGCAGAGACTAGCGGGGCCTACAATGAGCAGTTCTTC,CSAETSGAYNEQFF
TRBV30,-,TRBJ1-2,-,TGTGCCTGGAACGCTCAGGGGAACTATGGCTACACCTTC,CAWNAQGNYGYTF
TRBV28,-,TRBJ1-2,TRBD1,TGTGCCAGCAGTTGGGGGACAGCTTTTAACTATGGCTACACCTTC,CASSWGTAFNYGYTF